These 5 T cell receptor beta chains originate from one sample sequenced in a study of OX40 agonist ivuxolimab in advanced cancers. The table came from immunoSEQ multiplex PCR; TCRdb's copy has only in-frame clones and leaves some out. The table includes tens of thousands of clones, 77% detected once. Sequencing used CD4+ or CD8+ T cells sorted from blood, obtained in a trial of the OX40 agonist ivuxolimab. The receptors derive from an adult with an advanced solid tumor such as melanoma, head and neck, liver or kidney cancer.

The CDR3 loop is CASSFFQGRGETQYF. The CDR3 nucleotides are TGTGCCAGCAGTTTCTTCCAGGGGCGAGGGGAGACCCAGTACTTC. The V call is TRBV28, the J call TRBJ2-5; D possibly corresponds to TRBD1 (6 bases). Trimming stripped 3 bases from V and 5 bases from J, with 16 bases between. Germline CDR1 reads MDHEN; CDR2 reads SYDVKM. This CDR3 has 15 amino acids.

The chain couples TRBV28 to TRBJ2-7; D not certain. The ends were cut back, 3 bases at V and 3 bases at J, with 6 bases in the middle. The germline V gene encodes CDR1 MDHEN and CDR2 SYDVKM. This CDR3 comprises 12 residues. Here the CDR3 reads CASSFGRYEQYF. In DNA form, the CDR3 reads TGTGCCAGCAGTTTCGGGCGCTACGAGCAGTACTTC.

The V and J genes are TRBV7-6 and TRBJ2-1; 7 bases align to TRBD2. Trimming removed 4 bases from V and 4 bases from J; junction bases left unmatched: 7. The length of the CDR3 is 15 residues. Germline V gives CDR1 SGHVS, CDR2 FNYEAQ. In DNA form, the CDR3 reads TGTGCCAGCAGCTCAATAAGCGGGGAGTACAATGAGCAGTTCTTC. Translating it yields CASSSISGEYNEQFF.

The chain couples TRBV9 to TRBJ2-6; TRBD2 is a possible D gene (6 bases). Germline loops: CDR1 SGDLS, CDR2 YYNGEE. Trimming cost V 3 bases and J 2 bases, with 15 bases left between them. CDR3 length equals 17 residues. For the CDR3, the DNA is TGTGCCAGCAGCGCTCCTTGGGGGGACGCTGGGGCCAACGTCCTGACTTTC. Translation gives CASSAPWGDAGANVLTF.

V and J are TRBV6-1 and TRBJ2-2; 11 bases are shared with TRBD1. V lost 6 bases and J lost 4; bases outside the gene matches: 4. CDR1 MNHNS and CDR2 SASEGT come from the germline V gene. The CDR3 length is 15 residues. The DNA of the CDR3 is TGTGCCAGCAGAGTTGGGACAGGGGGCACCGGGGAGCTGTTTTTT. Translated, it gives CASRVGTGGTGELFF.